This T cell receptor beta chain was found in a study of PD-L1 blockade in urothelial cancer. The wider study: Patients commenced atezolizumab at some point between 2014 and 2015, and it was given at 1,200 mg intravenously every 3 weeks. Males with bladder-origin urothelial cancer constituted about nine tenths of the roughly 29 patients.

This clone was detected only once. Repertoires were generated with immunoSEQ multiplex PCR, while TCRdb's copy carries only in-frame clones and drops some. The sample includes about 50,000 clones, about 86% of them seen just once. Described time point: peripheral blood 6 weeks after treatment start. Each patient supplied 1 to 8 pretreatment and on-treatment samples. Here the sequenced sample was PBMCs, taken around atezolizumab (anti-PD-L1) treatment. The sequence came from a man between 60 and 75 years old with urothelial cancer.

In DNA, the CDR3 is TGTGCCAGCAGTTACCCAGCGGGGAAATACAATGAGCAGTTCTTC. Translated: CASSYPAGKYNEQFF. The chain recombines TRBV6-5 with TRBJ2-1; 7 bases line up with TRBD2. Germline V CDR1 and CDR2: MNHEY, SVGAGI. V lost 2 bases and J lost 4; bases outside the gene matches: 5. The CDR3 has 15 residues.